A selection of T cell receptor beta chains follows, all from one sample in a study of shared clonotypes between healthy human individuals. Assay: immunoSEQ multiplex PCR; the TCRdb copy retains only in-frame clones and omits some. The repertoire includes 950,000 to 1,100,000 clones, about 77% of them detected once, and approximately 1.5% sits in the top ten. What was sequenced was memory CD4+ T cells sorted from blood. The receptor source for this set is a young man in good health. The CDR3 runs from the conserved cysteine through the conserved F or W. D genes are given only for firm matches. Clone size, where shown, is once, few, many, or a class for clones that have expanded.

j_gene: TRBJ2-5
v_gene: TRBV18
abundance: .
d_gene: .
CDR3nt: TGTGCCAGCTCACCCCCCCTAAGGGGATTAGTTCAAGAGACCCAGTACTTC
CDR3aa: CASSPPLRGLVQETQYF

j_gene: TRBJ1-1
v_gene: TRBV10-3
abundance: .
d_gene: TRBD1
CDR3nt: TGTGCCATCAGTGACCCGGGACAGATGAACACTGAAGCTTTCTTT
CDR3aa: CAISDPGQMNTEAFF

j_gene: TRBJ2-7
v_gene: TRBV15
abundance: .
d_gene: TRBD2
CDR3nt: TGTGCCACCAGCATTAGCGGGGGGAGGGAGCAGTACTTC
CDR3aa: CATSISGGREQYF

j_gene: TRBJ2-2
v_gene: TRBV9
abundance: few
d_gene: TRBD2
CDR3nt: TGTGCCAGCAGCGATCGACTAGCGGTGAACACCGGGGAGCTGTTTTTT
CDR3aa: CASSDRLAVNTGELFF

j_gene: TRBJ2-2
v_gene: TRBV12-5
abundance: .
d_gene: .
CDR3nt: TGTGCTAGTGGTTTTGAAGAGTCGGGGGAGCTGTTTTTT
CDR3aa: CASGFEESGELFF

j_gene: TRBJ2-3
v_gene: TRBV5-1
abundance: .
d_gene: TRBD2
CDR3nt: TGCGCCAGCAGCCCGGGTCGCGGGGGGAGCACAGATACGCAGTATTTT
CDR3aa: CASSPGRGGSTDTQYF

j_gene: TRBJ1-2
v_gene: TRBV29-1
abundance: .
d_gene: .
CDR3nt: TGCAGTTCCACCTCCGGGGGTGGCTACACCTTC
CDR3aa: CSSTSGGGYTF

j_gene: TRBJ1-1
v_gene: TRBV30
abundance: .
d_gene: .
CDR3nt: TGTGCCTGGAGTGAAGGAGTGGGCACTGAAGCTTTCTTT
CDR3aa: CAWSEGVGTEAFF

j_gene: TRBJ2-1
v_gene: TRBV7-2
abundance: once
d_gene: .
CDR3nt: TGTGCCAGCAGCTTAGATGTCCCTAGCAGGGGAGAGCAGTTCTTC
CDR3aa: CASSLDVPSRGEQFF

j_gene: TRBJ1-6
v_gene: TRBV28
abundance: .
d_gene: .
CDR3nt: TGTGCCAGCAGCGGAGCGGACAGCCCCTATAATTCACCCCTCCACTTT
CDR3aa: CASSGADSPYNSPLHF

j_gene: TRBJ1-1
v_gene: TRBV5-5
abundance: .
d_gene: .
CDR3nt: TGTGCCAGCAGCTTGCAGGGTGGGAACACTGAAGCTTTCTTT
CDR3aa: CASSLQGGNTEAFF

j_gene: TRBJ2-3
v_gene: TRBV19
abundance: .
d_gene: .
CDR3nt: TGTGCCAGTACAACAGGCCTTAGCACAGATACGCAGTATTTT
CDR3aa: CASTTGLSTDTQYF

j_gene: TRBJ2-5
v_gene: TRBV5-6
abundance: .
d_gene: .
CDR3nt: TGTGCCGGCAGCCTACTCGAACAGGGTAGAGGGGAGACCCAGTACTTC
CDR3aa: CAGSLLEQGRGETQYF

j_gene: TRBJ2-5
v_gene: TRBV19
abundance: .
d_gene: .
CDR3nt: TGTGCCAGTAGTATGGCGGGACAAATCCAAGAGACCCAGTACTTC
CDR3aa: CASSMAGQIQETQYF

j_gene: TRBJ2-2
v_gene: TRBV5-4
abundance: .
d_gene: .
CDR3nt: TGTGCCAGCAGCCTACAGGGAGTGTCGGCCGGGGAGCTGTTTTTT
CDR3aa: CASSLQGVSAGELFF

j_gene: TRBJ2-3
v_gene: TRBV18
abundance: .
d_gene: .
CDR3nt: TGTGCCAGCTCACTTTTTTTGGACTCCAACACAGATACGCAGTATTTT
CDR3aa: CASSLFLDSNTDTQYF

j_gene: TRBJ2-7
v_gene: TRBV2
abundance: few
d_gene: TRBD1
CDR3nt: TGTGCCAGCATATCGGACAGGGGCCTCTACGAGCAGTACTTC
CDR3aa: CASISDRGLYEQYF

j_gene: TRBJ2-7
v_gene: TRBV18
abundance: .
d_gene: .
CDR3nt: TGTGCCAGCTCATGGGGGCGAACCTACGAGCAGTACTTC
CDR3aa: CASSWGRTYEQYF

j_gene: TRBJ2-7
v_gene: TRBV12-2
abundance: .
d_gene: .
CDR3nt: TGTGCAAGTCGCTTGGGGACCTCCAGTCTCCAGTACTTC
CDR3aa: CASRLGTSSLQYF

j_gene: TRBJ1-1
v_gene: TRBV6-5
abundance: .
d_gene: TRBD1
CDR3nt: TGTGCCAGCACTTTACTCCAGGGGGCTGAAGCTTTCTTT
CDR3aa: CASTLLQGAEAFF

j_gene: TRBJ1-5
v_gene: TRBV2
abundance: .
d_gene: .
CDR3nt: TGTGCCAGCCGAAAGTTGGGTCAGCCCCAGCATTTT
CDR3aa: CASRKLGQPQHF

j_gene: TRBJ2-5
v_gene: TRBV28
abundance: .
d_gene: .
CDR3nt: TGTGCCAGCAGTTTCCCACAGGGACTTAAAGAGACCCAGTACTTC
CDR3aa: CASSFPQGLKETQYF

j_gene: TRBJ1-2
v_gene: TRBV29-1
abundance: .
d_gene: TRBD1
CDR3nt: TGCAGCGTTGAGGGGACAGGCTTCAGGAATGGCTACACCTTC
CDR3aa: CSVEGTGFRNGYTF

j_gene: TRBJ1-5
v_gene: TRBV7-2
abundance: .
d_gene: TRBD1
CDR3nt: TGTGCCAGCAGCTCCACAGGGGGCCGTCAGCCCCAGCATTTT
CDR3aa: CASSSTGGRQPQHF